The present T cell receptor beta chain was sequenced within a study of neurological immune-mediated disorders. Overall study results and limits: The expanded clones of different subjects shared no CDR3 amino acid sequences (suggesting private repertoires in all groups).

Trimming left V 2 bases short and J 4 bases short, with 3 bases between. Germline V gene data show CDR1 as SEHNR and CDR2 as FQNEAQ (reference sequence). The CDR3 is 12 residues long. Unsorted libraries were derived from 2 million PBMCs stored at -80 C. Per sequencing run, 15-18 subjects together gave over 170 million TCR-beta sequences. TCRdb reanalysed the 5' RACE reads using MiXCR and keeps one entry per CDR3 protein. In the table there are approximately 31,000 distinct CDR3 sequences, 4.6% of which are singletons. This clonotype has ten or more counts. Its antigen is undetermined. Sequenced material: PBMCs. The sequence was collected from a man aged 18 to 29 in good health. The chain is built from TRBV7-9 and TRBJ1-5; no firm D call. The CDR3 loop is CASSLLNQPQHF. For the CDR3, the DNA is TGTGCCAGCAGCTTACTTAATCAGCCCCAGCATTTT.